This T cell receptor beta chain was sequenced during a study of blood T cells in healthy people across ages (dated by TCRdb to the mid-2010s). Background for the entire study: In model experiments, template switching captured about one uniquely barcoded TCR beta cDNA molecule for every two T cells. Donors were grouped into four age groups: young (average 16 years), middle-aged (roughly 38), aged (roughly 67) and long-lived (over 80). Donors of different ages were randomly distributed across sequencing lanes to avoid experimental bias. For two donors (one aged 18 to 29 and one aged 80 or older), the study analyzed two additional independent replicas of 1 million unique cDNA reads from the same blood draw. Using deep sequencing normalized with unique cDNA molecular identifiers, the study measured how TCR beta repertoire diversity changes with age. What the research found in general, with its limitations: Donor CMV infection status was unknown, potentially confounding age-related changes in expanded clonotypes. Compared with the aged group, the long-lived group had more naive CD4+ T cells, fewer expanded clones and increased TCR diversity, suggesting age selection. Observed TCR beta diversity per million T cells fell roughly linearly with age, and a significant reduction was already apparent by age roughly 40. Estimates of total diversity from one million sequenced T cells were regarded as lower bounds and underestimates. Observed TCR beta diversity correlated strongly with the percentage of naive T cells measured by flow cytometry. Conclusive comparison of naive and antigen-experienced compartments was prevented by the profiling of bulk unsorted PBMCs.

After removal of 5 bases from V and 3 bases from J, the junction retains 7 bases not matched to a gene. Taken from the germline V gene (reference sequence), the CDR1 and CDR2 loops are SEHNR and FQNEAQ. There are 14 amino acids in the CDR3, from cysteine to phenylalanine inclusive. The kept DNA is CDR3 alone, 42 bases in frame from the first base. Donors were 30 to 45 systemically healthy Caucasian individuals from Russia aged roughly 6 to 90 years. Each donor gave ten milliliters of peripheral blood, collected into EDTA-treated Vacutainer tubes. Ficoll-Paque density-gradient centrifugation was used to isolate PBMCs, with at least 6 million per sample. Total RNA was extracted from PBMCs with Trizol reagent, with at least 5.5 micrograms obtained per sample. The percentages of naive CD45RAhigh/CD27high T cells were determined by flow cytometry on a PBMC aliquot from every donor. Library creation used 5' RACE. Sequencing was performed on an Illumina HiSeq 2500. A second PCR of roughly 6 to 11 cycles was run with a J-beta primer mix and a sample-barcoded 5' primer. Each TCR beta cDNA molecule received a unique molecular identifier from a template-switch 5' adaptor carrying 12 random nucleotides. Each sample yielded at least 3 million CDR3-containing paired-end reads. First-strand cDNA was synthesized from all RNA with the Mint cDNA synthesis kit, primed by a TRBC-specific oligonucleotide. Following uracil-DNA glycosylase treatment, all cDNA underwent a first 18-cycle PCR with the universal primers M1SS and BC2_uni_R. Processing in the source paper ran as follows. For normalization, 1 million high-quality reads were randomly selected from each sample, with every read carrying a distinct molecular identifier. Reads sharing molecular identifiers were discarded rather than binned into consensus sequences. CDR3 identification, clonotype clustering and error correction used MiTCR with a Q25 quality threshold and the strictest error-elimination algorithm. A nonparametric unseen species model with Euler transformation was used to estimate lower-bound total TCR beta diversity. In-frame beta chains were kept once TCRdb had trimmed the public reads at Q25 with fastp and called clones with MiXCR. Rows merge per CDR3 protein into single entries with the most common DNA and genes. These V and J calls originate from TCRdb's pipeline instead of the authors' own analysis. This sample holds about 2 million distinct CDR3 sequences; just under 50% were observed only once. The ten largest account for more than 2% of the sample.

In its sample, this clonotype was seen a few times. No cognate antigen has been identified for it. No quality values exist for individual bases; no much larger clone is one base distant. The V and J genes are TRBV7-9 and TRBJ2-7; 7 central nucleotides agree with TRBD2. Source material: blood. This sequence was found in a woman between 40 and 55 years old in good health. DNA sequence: TGTGCCAGCAGCCATTCCGGGACTAACTACGAGCAGTACTTC. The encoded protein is CASSHSGTNYEQYF.